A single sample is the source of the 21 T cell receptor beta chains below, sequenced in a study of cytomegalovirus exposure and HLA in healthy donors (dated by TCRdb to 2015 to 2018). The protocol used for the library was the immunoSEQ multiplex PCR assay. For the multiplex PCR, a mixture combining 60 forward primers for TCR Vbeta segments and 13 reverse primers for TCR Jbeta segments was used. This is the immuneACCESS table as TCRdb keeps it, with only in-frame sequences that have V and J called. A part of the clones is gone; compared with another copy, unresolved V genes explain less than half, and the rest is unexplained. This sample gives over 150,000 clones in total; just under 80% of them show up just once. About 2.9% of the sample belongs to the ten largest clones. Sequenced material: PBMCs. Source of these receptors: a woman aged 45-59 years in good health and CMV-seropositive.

DNA of the CDR3: TGTGCCAGCAGCCTACAGGGGCTGAACACTGAAGCTTTCTTT. The encoded protein is CASSLQGLNTEAFF. The V and J genes are TRBV7-2 and TRBJ1-1, with 7 positions matching TRBD1. This CDR3 has 14 residues. Per germline, CDR1 SGHTA and CDR2 FQGNSA. V shed 5 bases and J 0 bases; nucleotides not matched to a gene: 3.

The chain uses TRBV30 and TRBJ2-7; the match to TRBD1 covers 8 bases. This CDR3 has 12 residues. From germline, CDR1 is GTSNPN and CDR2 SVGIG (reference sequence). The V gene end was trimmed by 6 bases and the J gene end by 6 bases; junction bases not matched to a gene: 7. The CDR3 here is CACSMDRAEQYF. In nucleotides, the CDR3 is TGTGCCTGCTCAATGGACAGGGCCGAGCAGTACTTC.

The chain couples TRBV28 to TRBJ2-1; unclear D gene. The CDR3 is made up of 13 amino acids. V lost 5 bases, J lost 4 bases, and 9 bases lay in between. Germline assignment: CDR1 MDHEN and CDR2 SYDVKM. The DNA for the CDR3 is TGTGCCAGCAGTCGCGATTCATACAATGAGCAGTTCTTC. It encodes CASSRDSYNEQFF.

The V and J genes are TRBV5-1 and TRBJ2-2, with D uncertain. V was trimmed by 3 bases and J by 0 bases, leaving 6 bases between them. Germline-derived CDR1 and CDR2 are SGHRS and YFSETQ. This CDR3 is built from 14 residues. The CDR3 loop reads CASSSVANTGELFF. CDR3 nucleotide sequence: TGCGCCAGCAGCTCAGTGGCGAACACCGGGGAGCTGTTTTTT.

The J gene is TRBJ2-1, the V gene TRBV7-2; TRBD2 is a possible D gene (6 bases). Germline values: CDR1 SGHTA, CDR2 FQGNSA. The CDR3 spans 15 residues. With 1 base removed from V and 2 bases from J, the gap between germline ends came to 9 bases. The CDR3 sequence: CASSLVGGAYNEQFF. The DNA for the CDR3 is TGTGCCAGCAGCTTAGTTGGCGGGGCCTACAATGAGCAGTTCTTC.

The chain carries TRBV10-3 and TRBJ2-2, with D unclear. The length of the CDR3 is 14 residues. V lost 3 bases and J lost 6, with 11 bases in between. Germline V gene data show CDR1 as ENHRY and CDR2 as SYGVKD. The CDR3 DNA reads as TGTGCCATCAGTGACCCCCCCGGGTCCGGGGAGCTGTTTTTT. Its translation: CAISDPPGSGELFF.

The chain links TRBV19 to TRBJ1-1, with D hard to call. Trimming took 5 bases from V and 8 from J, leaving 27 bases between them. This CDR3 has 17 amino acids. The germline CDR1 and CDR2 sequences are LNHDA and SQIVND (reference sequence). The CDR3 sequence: CASSPPPRSGMRPEAFF. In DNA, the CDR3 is TGTGCCAGTAGTCCGCCCCCTAGGAGCGGAATGCGCCCCGAAGCTTTCTTT.

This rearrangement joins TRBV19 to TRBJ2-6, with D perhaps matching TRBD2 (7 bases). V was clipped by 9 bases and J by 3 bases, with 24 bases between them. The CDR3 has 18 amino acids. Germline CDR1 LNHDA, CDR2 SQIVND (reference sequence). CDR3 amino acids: CASSSLRGASGGANVLTF. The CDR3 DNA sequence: TGTGCCAGCTCTTCCCTACGGGGGGCCTCGGGTGGGGCCAACGTCCTGACTTTC.

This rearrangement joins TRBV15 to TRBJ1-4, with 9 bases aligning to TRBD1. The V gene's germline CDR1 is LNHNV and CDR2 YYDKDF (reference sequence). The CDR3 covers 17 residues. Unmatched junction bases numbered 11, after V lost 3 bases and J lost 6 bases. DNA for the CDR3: TGTGCCACCAGCAGTGGTAGTTACAGGGGGCAGGATGAAAAACTGTTTTTT. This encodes CATSSGSYRGQDEKLFF.

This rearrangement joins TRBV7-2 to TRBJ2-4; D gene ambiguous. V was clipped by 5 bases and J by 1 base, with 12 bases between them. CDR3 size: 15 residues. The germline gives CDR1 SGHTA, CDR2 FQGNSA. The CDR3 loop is CASSPPPEAKNIQYF. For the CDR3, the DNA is TGTGCCAGCAGCCCCCCACCTGAGGCCAAAAACATTCAGTACTTC.

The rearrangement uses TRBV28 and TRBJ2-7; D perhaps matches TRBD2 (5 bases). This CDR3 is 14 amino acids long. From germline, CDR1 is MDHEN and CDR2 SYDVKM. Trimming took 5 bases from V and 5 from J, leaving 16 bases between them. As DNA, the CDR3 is TGTGCCAGCAGTACCTCATCGGGGTTAAACGAGCAGTACTTC. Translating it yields CASSTSSGLNEQYF.

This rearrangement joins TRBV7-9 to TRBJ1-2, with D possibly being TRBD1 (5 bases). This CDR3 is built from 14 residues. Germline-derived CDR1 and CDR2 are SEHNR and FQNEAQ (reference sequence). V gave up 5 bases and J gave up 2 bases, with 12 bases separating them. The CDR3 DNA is TGTGCCAGCAGCGAAGGGGCAGGGAACTATGGCTACACCTTC. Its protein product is CASSEGAGNYGYTF.

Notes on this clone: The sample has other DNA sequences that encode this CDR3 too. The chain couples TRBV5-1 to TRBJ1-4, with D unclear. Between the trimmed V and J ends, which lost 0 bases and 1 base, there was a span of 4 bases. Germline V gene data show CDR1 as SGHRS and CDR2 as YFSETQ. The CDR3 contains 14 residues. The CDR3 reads CASSLDGTNEKLFF. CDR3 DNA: TGCGCCAGCAGCTTGGACGGAACTAATGAAAAACTGTTTTTT.

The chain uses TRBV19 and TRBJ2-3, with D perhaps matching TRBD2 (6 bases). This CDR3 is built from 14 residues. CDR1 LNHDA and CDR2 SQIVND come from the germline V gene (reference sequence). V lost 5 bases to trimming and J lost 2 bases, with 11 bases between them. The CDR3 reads CASSWGVPTDTQYF. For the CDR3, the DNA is TGTGCCAGTAGTTGGGGGGTGCCCACAGATACGCAGTATTTT. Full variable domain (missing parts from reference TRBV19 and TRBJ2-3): DGGITQSPKYLFRKEGQNVTLSCEQNLNHDAMYWYRQDPGQGLRLIYYSQIVNDFQKGDIAEGYSVSREKKESFPLTVTSAQKNPTAFYLCASSWGVPTDTQYFGPGTRLTVL.

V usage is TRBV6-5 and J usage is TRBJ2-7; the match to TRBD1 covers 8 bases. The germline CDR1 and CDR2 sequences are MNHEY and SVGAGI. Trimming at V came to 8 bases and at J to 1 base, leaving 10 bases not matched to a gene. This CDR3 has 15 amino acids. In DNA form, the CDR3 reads TGTGCCAGCTCCGAGGCAGGGGGCAAGTCCTACGAGCAGTACTTC. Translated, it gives CASSEAGGKSYEQYF.

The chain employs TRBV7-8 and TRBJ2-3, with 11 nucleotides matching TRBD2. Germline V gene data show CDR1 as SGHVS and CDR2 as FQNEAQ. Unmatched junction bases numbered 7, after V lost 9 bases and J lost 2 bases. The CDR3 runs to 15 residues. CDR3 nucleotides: TGTGCCAGTTTACGACTAGCGGGATACACAGATACGCAGTATTTT. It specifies CASLRLAGYTDTQYF.

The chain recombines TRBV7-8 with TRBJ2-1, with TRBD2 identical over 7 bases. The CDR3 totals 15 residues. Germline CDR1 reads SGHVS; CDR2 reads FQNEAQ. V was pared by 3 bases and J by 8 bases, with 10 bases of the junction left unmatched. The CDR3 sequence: CASSFRDYLTYEQFF. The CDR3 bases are TGTGCCAGCAGCTTCCGGGACTACCTGACATATGAGCAGTTCTTC.

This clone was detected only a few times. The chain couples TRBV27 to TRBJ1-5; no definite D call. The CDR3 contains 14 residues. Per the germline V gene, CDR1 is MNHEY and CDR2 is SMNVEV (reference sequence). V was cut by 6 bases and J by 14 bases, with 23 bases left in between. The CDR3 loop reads CASRSDSDYLREHF. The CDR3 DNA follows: TGTGCCAGCAGATCCGATTCGGACTATCTACGTGAGCATTTT.

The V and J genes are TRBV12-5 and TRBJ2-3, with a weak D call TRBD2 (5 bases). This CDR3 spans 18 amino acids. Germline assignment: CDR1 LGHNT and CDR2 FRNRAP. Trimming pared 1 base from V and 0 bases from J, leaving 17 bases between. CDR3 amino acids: CASGLASGVQVSTDTQYF. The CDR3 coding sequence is TGTGCTAGTGGTTTGGCCTCCGGGGTCCAGGTTAGCACAGATACGCAGTATTTT.

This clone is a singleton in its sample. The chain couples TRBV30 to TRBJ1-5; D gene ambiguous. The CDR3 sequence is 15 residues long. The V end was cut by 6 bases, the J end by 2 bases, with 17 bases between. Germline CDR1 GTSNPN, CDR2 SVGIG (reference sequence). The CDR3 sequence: CACTKEGSGNQPQHF. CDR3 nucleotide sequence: TGTGCCTGTACAAAGGAGGGATCCGGCAATCAGCCCCAGCATTTT. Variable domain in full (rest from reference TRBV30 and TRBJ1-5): SQTIHQWPATLVQPVGSPLSLECTVEGTSNPNLYWYRQAAGRGLQLLFYSVGIGQISSEVPQNLSASRPQDRQFILSSKKLLLSDSGFYLCACTKEGSGNQPQHFGDGTRLSIL.

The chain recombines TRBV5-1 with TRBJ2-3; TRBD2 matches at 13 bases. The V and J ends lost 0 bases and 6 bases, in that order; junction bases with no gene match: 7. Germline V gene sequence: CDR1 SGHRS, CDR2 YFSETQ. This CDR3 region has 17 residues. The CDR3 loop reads CASSLVGGLAGSDTQYF. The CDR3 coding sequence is TGCGCCAGCAGCTTGGTTGGGGGACTAGCGGGATCCGATACGCAGTATTTT. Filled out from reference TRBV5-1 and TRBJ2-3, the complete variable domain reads KAGVTQTPRYLIKTRGQQVTLSCSPISGHRSVSWYQQTPGQGLQFLFEYFSETQRNKGNFPGRFSGRQFSNSRSEMNVSTLELGDSALYLCASSLVGGLAGSDTQYFGPGTRLTVL.